This TCR beta chain is drawn from a study of T cell changes during pregnancy in multiple sclerosis. Only one count was recorded for this clone. Clones were sequenced by immunoSEQ multiplex PCR, and TCRdb holds only the in-frame ones, with some missing. The sample has fewer than 60,000 clones; approximately 93% are singletons. The CDR3 spans 14 residues. V lost 5 bases, J lost 3 bases, and 3 bases stayed unmatched. Germline V gives CDR1 MNHEY, CDR2 SMNVEV (reference sequence). The chain employs TRBV27 and TRBJ2-3; 9 bases are a match to TRBD2. Specimen: CD4+ T cells from peripheral blood mononuclear cells, collected in the third trimester of pregnancy. The receptor was isolated from a female donor with multiple sclerosis, enrolled in a pregnancy study. As DNA, the CDR3 is TGTGCCAGCAGTCTACTAGCGGGTACAGATACGCAGTATTTT. This translates into CASSLLAGTDTQYF.